This T cell receptor beta chain stems from a study of blood T cell repertoires in COVID-19. Whole-study context: The origin of the acute and convalescent COVID-19 samples was the United States, Italy and Spain.

This CDR3 region has 13 residues. Germline lookup yields CDR1 LGHNA and CDR2 YSLEER. J gave up 13 bases and V 5 bases, and 10 bases lay outside the gene matches. Repertoires were generated with immunoSEQ multiplex PCR, while TCRdb's copy carries only in-frame clones and drops some. Among hundreds of thousands of clones listed, about 90% were seen once. The TCR sequence derives from a woman younger than 30 who had recovered from COVID-19. The gene calls are TRBV4-3 and TRBJ2-1, with TRBD2 identical over 8 bases. Material: peripheral blood. The DNA of the CDR3 is TGCGCCAGCAGCGTGCTAGCGGGTGATACCCAGTTCTTC. Its translation: CASSVLAGDTQFF.